Detailed here is one T cell receptor (beta chain). Germline assignment: CDR1 SGHVS and CDR2 FQNEAQ. The CDR3 runs 13 residues. Between the trimmed V and J ends, which lost 5 bases and 7 bases, there was a span of 12 bases. The entry originates in a study of control samples from healthy donors and cancer patients. TCRdb keeps only in-frame clones here, not all; method: immunoSEQ multiplex PCR. The table records roughly 130,000 clones, roughly 94% of them present only once. This clonotype originated in a man aged 30 to 39 in good health. The rearrangement joins TRBV7-8 to TRBJ2-1; no definite D call. Material for sequencing was blood. In DNA form, the CDR3 reads TGTGCCAGCAGCGACCCCCTCGCGAATGAGCAGTTCTTC. Protein sequence: CASSDPLANEQFF.